This is a list of T cell receptor beta chains from one sample in a study of blood T cell repertoires in COVID-19. Sequenced by immunoSEQ multiplex PCR; TCRdb stores in-frame clones only, minus some. The sample has under 150,000 clones, approximately 86% seen once. Sequenced sample: PBMCs or T cells enriched from blood (not recorded which). The origin of the receptors is a woman between 50 and 59 years old who had recovered from COVID-19. CDR3s include the opening cysteine and the closing phenylalanine or tryptophan. D genes are given only for firm matches. Clone size is given for some rows only: seen once, a few or many times, or a class if the clone is expanded.

v_gene: TRBV18
d_gene: TRBD1
j_gene: TRBJ1-1
abundance: NA
CDR3aa: CASSPGQGANTEAFF
CDR3nt: TGTGCCAGCTCACCAGGGCAGGGGGCGAACACTGAAGCTTTCTTT

v_gene: TRBV7-9
d_gene: NA
j_gene: TRBJ1-2
abundance: NA
CDR3aa: CASSLGGTRGYTF
CDR3nt: TGTGCCAGCAGCTTAGGGGGCACTCGTGGCTACACCTTC

v_gene: TRBV4-1
d_gene: NA
j_gene: TRBJ2-6
abundance: NA
CDR3aa: CASSAIGQRSGANVLTF
CDR3nt: TGCGCCAGCAGCGCAATCGGACAGCGTTCTGGGGCCAACGTCCTGACTTTC

v_gene: TRBV6-2/TRBV6-3
d_gene: NA
j_gene: TRBJ1-5
abundance: NA
CDR3aa: CASSPSGGRSNQPQHF
CDR3nt: TGTGCCAGCAGCCCCTCCGGGGGGCGTAGCAATCAGCCCCAGCATTTT

v_gene: TRBV27
d_gene: NA
j_gene: TRBJ1-1
abundance: NA
CDR3aa: CASSFGIGNTEAFF
CDR3nt: TGTGCCAGCAGTTTCGGGATTGGGAACACTGAAGCTTTCTTT

v_gene: TRBV9
d_gene: TRBD2
j_gene: TRBJ2-1
abundance: NA
CDR3aa: CASNSGGLRNEQFF
CDR3nt: TGTGCCAGCAACTCCGGGGGGTTACGAAATGAGCAGTTCTTC

v_gene: TRBV2
d_gene: NA
j_gene: TRBJ1-2
abundance: once
CDR3aa: CASRGGEGNYGYTF
CDR3nt: TGTGCCAGCAGGGGTGGGGAGGGCAACTATGGCTACACCTTC

v_gene: TRBV4-1
d_gene: NA
j_gene: TRBJ1-1
abundance: NA
CDR3aa: CASSQETHRGAFF
CDR3nt: TGCGCCAGCAGCCAGGAGACCCATAGGGGGGCTTTCTTT

v_gene: TRBV29-1
d_gene: NA
j_gene: TRBJ2-3
abundance: NA
CDR3aa: CSVGVGRSTDTQYF
CDR3nt: TGCAGCGTGGGGGTGGGGAGGAGCACAGATACGCAGTATTTT

v_gene: TRBV5-1
d_gene: NA
j_gene: TRBJ2-6
abundance: NA
CDR3aa: CASSLSTGPGANVLTF
CDR3nt: TGCGCCAGCAGTCTATCGACAGGACCTGGGGCCAACGTCCTGACTTTC

v_gene: TRBV7-9
d_gene: NA
j_gene: TRBJ1-1
abundance: NA
CDR3aa: CASSTGQEAFF
CDR3nt: TGTGCCAGCAGCACAGGACAGGAAGCTTTCTTT

v_gene: TRBV12-3/TRBV12-4
d_gene: NA
j_gene: TRBJ1-1
abundance: NA
CDR3aa: CASSLWRNTEAFF
CDR3nt: TGTGCCAGCAGTTTATGGAGGAACACTGAAGCTTTCTTT

v_gene: TRBV5-6
d_gene: NA
j_gene: TRBJ1-2
abundance: NA
CDR3aa: CASTMRQINYGYTF
CDR3nt: TGTGCCAGCACTATGAGGCAGATTAACTATGGCTACACCTTC

v_gene: TRBV9
d_gene: NA
j_gene: TRBJ2-5
abundance: NA
CDR3aa: CASSPGYWETQYF
CDR3nt: TGTGCCAGCAGCCCAGGTTACTGGGAGACCCAGTACTTC

v_gene: TRBV6-4
d_gene: NA
j_gene: TRBJ2-7
abundance: NA
CDR3aa: CASSAQQGSYEQYF
CDR3nt: TGTGCCAGCAGCGCACAACAGGGCTCCTACGAGCAGTACTTC

v_gene: TRBV24-1
d_gene: NA
j_gene: TRBJ2-3
abundance: NA
CDR3aa: CATSDTSGTQYF
CDR3nt: TGTGCCACCAGTGATACCTCGGGGACGCAGTATTTT

v_gene: TRBV5-1
d_gene: NA
j_gene: TRBJ1-4
abundance: NA
CDR3aa: CASSSTGQRNEKLFF
CDR3nt: TGCGCCAGCAGCTCCACGGGTCAGAGAAATGAAAAACTGTTTTTT

v_gene: TRBV4-3
d_gene: TRBD2
j_gene: TRBJ2-5
abundance: NA
CDR3aa: CASSPLAGELRETQYF
CDR3nt: TGCGCCAGCAGCCCACTAGCGGGGGAGCTTCGGGAGACCCAGTACTTC

v_gene: TRBV18
d_gene: NA
j_gene: TRBJ1-3
abundance: NA
CDR3aa: CASSRIQQGLSGNTIYF
CDR3nt: TGTGCCAGCTCACGAATCCAACAGGGTCTCTCTGGAAACACCATATATTTT

v_gene: TRBV12-3/TRBV12-4
d_gene: NA
j_gene: TRBJ2-1
abundance: NA
CDR3aa: CASSPPGSVKQFF
CDR3nt: TGTGCCAGCAGCCCCCCAGGATCAGTTAAGCAGTTCTTC

v_gene: TRBV5-4
d_gene: TRBD2
j_gene: TRBJ2-1
abundance: NA
CDR3aa: CASSPSGGAGDEQFF
CDR3nt: TGTGCCAGCAGCCCTAGCGGGGGGGCCGGGGATGAGCAGTTCTTC

v_gene: TRBV10-3
d_gene: TRBD1
j_gene: TRBJ1-2
abundance: NA
CDR3aa: CAIRKGQGGYGYTF
CDR3nt: TGTGCCATCAGAAAGGGACAGGGAGGCTATGGCTACACCTTC

v_gene: TRBV6-4
d_gene: TRBD1
j_gene: TRBJ1-2
abundance: few
CDR3aa: CASSDLAGTGRGYTF
CDR3nt: TGTGCCAGCAGTGACCTAGCCGGGACAGGGAGAGGCTACACCTTC

v_gene: TRBV28
d_gene: NA
j_gene: TRBJ1-4
abundance: once
CDR3aa: CASSQEMELFF
CDR3nt: TGTGCCAGCAGTCAAGAGATGGAACTGTTTTTT

v_gene: TRBV6-5
d_gene: TRBD2
j_gene: TRBJ2-2
abundance: NA
CDR3aa: CASSYDGGGTGELFF
CDR3nt: TGTGCCAGCAGTTACGACGGCGGGGGGACCGGGGAGCTGTTTTTT

v_gene: TRBV5-1
d_gene: TRBD1
j_gene: TRBJ1-1
abundance: NA
CDR3aa: CASSFRDRRDTEAFF
CDR3nt: TGCGCCAGCAGCTTCCGGGACAGGCGCGACACTGAAGCTTTCTTT